Given below is one T cell receptor (beta chain) in context. Then a second PCR, running roughly 7 to 11 cycles, was carried out with a sample-barcoded 5' primer and a J-beta primer mix. TCRdb used MiXCR to reprocess the 5' RACE reads, holding one entry per CDR3 protein. The table includes 790,000 or so distinct CDR3 sequences, about half detected once. CDR1 is MDHEN and CDR2 is SYDVKM in the germline V gene. Between the trimmed V and J ends, which lost 5 bases and 0 bases, there was a span of 17 bases. The CDR3 is 16 residues long. These data come from a study of blood T cells in healthy people across ages.

Sequencing was done on a sample of blood. V and J are TRBV28 and TRBJ2-7, with D perhaps TRBD1 (5 bases). This TCR was sampled from a man at least 80 years old in good health. The CDR3 loop reads CASSPHRIGPSYEQYF. The CDR3 DNA follows: TGTGCCAGCAGTCCACACAGGATAGGGCCCTCCTACGAGCAGTACTTC.